The next 15 T cell receptor beta chains were all read from a single sample in a study of blood T cell repertoires in COVID-19 (TCRdb year 2020). Libraries were constructed by the immunoSEQ multiplex PCR assay. The table comes from immuneACCESS by way of TCRdb, which keeps in-frame sequences with V and J called. Part of the clones is missing from these tables; in studies checked, under half for an unresolved V gene and the rest for unknown reasons. For this sample the table gives around 300,000 clones, of which just under 90% were detected only once. The biggest ten clones account for approximately 2% of the sample. Sequencing was done on a sample of PBMCs or T cells enriched from blood (not recorded which). The receptors stem from a woman aged 55-69 years who had recovered from COVID-19.

CDR3 sequence reads: CASSYNLGEGFGETQYF. The CDR3 nucleotides are TGTGCCAGCAGTTACAACTTAGGGGAGGGGTTTGGAGAGACCCAGTACTTC. The chain is built from TRBV6-2 or TRBV6-3 and TRBJ2-5; TRBD2 agrees at 7 bases. The CDR3 consists of 17 residues. V was pared by 2 bases and J by 4 bases, with 13 bases of the junction left unmatched. CDR1 MNHEY and CDR2 SVGEGT come from the germline V gene.

The chain is built from TRBV15 and TRBJ1-2; TRBD1 aligns across 7 bases. The CDR3 runs 16 residues. J gave up 2 bases and V 0 bases, and 6 bases lay outside the gene matches. Germline CDR1 is LNHNV and CDR2 is YYDKDF (reference sequence). The CDR3 loop reads CATSRDWDRLNYGYTF. The CDR3 nucleotides are TGTGCCACCAGCAGAGATTGGGACAGACTCAACTATGGCTACACCTTC.

The CDR3 protein is CASSSGYGYTF. In nucleotides, the CDR3 is TGTGCCAGCAGTTCGGGGTATGGCTACACCTTC. The gene calls are TRBV27 and TRBJ1-2; D call uncertain. CDR1 is MNHEY, CDR2 SMNVEV, per germline (reference sequence). This CDR3 region has 11 residues. V was shortened by 4 bases and J by 5 bases, with 5 bases between the two germline ends.

This chain links TRBV7-9 with TRBJ1-5; 7 bases fit TRBD1. This CDR3 contains 16 residues. V lost 5 bases to trimming and J lost 9 bases; unmatched junction nucleotides: 16. The germline CDR1 and CDR2 sequences are SEHNR and FQNEAQ (reference sequence). CDR3 sequence: CASSARGQGTVSPQHF. The CDR3 nucleotides read TGTGCCAGCAGCGCGAGGGGGCAGGGAACTGTCTCGCCCCAGCATTTT.

This chain's CDR3 is CASSERGGRAEQYF. CDR3 DNA sequence: TGTGCCAGCAGTGAAAGGGGCGGGAGGGCCGAGCAGTACTTC. The chain joins TRBV25-1 to TRBJ2-7, with TRBD2 matching over 9 bases. V was clipped by 2 bases and J by 6 bases; unmatched bases: 5. The CDR3 has 14 residues. CDR1 MGHDK and CDR2 SYGVNS come from the germline V gene.

V and J are TRBV7-9 and TRBJ1-1; D remains ambiguous. The CDR3 is 14 residues long. The germline CDR1 and CDR2 sequences are SEHNR and FQNEAQ (reference sequence). Trimming took off 1 base at V and 11 bases at J, with 17 bases between the two ends. DNA of the CDR3: TGTGCCAGCAGCTTAGACCTGCCTACAGTTCCGGCTTTCTTT. Translation gives CASSLDLPTVPAFF. Variable domain in full (rest from reference TRBV7-9 and TRBJ1-1): DTGVSQNPRHKITKRGQNVTFRCDPISEHNRLYWYRQTLGQGPEFLTYFQNEAQLEKSRLLSDRFSAERPKGSFSTLEIQRTEQGDSAMYLCASSLDLPTVPAFFGQGTRLTVV.

This rearrangement joins TRBV4-1 to TRBJ1-4, with 7 positions matching TRBD1. The V gene's germline CDR1 is MGHRA and CDR2 YSYEKL. The CDR3 length is 16 residues. Trimming took 0 bases from V and 6 from J; bases not matched to a gene: 7. CDR3 sequence: CASSQDQGQGDEKLFF. In nucleotides, the CDR3 is TGCGCCAGCAGCCAAGATCAGGGCCAGGGGGATGAAAAACTGTTTTTT.

The chain recombines TRBV15 with TRBJ2-3; TRBD2 matches 11 bases. This CDR3 contains 16 residues. Germline V gives CDR1 LNHNV, CDR2 YYDKDF (reference sequence). V lost 5 bases to trimming and J lost 1 base; unmatched junction nucleotides: 5. CDR3 amino acids: CATSGRLAGRTDTQYF. CDR3 bases: TGTGCCACCAGCGGAAGACTAGCGGGGCGCACAGATACGCAGTATTTT.

This clone was found once. The gene calls are TRBV18 and TRBJ2-5; the D gene is possibly TRBD2 (6 bases). The germline gives CDR1 KGHSH, CDR2 LQKENI. The V and J ends lost 2 bases and 5 bases respectively, with 15 bases between them. The CDR3 length is 15 residues. This CDR3 is CASSPSSGLGETQYF. Written as DNA, the CDR3 is TGTGCCAGCTCACCATCGTCGGGACTCGGGGAGACCCAGTACTTC.

The chain carries TRBV30 and TRBJ1-6; tentative D call: TRBD1 (6 bases). Trimming cost V 2 bases and J 7 bases, with 12 bases left between them. CDR3 length equals 14 residues. Germline CDR1 reads GTSNPN; CDR2 reads SVGIG (reference sequence). The CDR3 DNA follows: TGTGCCTGGAGTTGGGCCCAGGGGAATTCACCCCTCCACTTT. It specifies CAWSWAQGNSPLHF. The full variable domain, with the rest looked up from reference TRBV30 and TRBJ1-6, is SQTIHQWPATLVQPVGSPLSLECTVEGTSNPNLYWYRQAAGRGLQLLFYSVGIGQISSEVPQNLSASRPQDRQFILSSKKLLLSDSGFYLCAWSWAQGNSPLHFGNGTRLTVT.

This clone was counted once. The gene calls are TRBV24-1 and TRBJ1-4, with 10 bases fitting TRBD1. The V segment lost 4 bases and the J segment 5 bases; nucleotides outside the gene matches: 12. Germline V gene lookup returns CDR1 KGHDR and CDR2 SFDVKD. The CDR3 sequence is 18 residues long. CDR3 nucleotide sequence: TGTGCCACCAGTGACCCCGGGACAGGGGCCCTACTCAATGAAAAACTGTTTTTT. It translates to CATSDPGTGALLNEKLFF.

The chain combines TRBV5-1 with TRBJ1-1, with TRBD1 matching 7 bases. The CDR3 loop spans 15 amino acids. In germline, CDR1 is SGHRS, CDR2 YFSETQ. V trimming: 0 bases; J trimming: 5 bases; junction bases outside the gene matches: 7. The DNA of the CDR3 is TGCGCCAGCAGCTTGGAAGGGGGCGCCACGACTGAAGCTTTCTTT. This gives the protein CASSLEGGATTEAFF.

The chain couples TRBV2 to TRBJ2-7; D is perhaps TRBD2 (5 bases). With 7 bases removed from V and 1 base from J, the gap between germline ends came to 11 bases. The CDR3 runs 13 residues. CDR1 and CDR2 from the germline V gene are SNHLY and FYNNEI. CDR3 protein: CASNGVGSYEQYF. CDR3 nucleotide sequence: TGTGCCAGCAACGGGGTCGGGTCCTACGAGCAGTACTTC.

This clone was counted a few times. V and J are TRBV18 and TRBJ1-2, with D possibly matching TRBD1 (6 bases). V shed 4 bases and J shed 8 bases, with 14 bases lying between them. There are 13 residues in the CDR3. In germline, CDR1 is KGHSH, CDR2 LQKENI. The CDR3: CASSRQDLGGYTF. DNA of the CDR3: TGTGCCAGCTCACGACAGGACCTCGGCGGCTACACCTTC.

This rearrangement joins TRBV3-1 (or the pseudogene TRBV3-2) to TRBJ2-7, with D unclear. V was cut by 0 bases and J by 3 bases, with 6 bases left in between. The CDR3 spans 13 residues. Germline V gene data show CDR1 as LGHDT and CDR2 as YNNKEL (reference sequence). CDR3 coding DNA: TGTGCCAGCAGCCAAGATGCGGACTACGAGCAGTACTTC. Its protein product is CASSQDADYEQYF.